A single sample is the source of the 28 T cell receptor beta chains below, sequenced in a study of cytomegalovirus exposure and HLA in healthy donors. The PCR employed 60 Vbeta primers together with 13 Jbeta primers. Method: immunoSEQ multiplex PCR; TCRdb's copy keeps in-frame clones and lacks some. Of fewer than 90,000 clones detected, roughly 80% appear once; the ten largest clones hold 3% to 4.5%. What was sequenced was PBMCs. These receptor sequences come from a young man in good health and CMV-seronegative.

This chain connects TRBV28 to TRBJ1-4; D unclear. CDR3 length equals 15 residues. Trimming took off 1 base at V and 0 bases at J, with 6 bases between the two ends. Germline lookup yields CDR1 MDHEN and CDR2 SYDVKM. In nucleotides, the CDR3 is TGTGCCAGCAGTTTATCGGGTGCAACTAATGAAAAACTGTTTTTT. Translation: CASSLSGATNEKLFF.

This clone was recorded a few times. V and J are TRBV7-8 and TRBJ1-2, with D perhaps matching TRBD1 (6 bases). The CDR3 is 14 residues long. V lost 1 base to trimming and J lost 8 bases, with 14 bases between them. Germline V gene data show CDR1 as SGHVS and CDR2 as FQNEAQ. Here the CDR3 DNA reads TGTGCCAGCAGCTTAGAACACAGGGATATCGGCTACACCTTC. It specifies CASSLEHRDIGYTF. The full variable domain, in which reference TRBV7-8 and TRBJ1-2 provide the parts outside the CDR3, is GAGVSQSPRYKVAKRGQDVALRCDPISGHVSLFWYQQALGQGPEFLTYFQNEAQLDKSGLPSDRFFAERPEGSVSTLKIQRTQQEDSAVYLCASSLEHRDIGYTFGSGTRLTVV.

The chain combines TRBV13 with TRBJ1-1; D not certain. V lost 0 bases and J 0 bases, leaving 8 bases between the germline ends. In germline, CDR1 is PRHDT, CDR2 FYEKMQ (reference sequence). The length of the CDR3 is 15 residues. CDR3 protein: CASSLGRRMNTEAFF. CDR3 bases: TGTGCCAGCAGCTTAGGTCGGAGAATGAACACTGAAGCTTTCTTT.

The J gene is TRBJ2-1, the V gene TRBV28; perhaps TRBD2 as D (6 bases). This CDR3 spans 15 amino acids. Germline V gene data show CDR1 as MDHEN and CDR2 as SYDVKM. Trimming removed 6 bases from V and 8 bases from J, with 20 bases in between. CDR3 DNA sequence: TGTGCCAGCAGCCCCGGGGGAAGTCGGAGCCATGAGCAGTTCTTC. Its protein is CASSPGGSRSHEQFF.

This clone turned up a few times. The chain combines TRBV19 with TRBJ1-2; D is perhaps TRBD1 (6 bases). V was shortened by 5 bases and J by 8 bases, with 12 bases between the two germline ends. The CDR3 loop spans 12 amino acids. CDR1 LNHDA and CDR2 SQIVND come from the germline V gene (reference sequence). Here the CDR3 reads CASSPHDRGYTF. CDR3 coding DNA: TGTGCCAGTAGTCCCCACGACAGGGGCTACACCTTC.

The J gene is TRBJ1-1, the V gene TRBV19, with 7 nucleotides matching TRBD1. The CDR3 has 14 amino acids. Per germline, CDR1 LNHDA and CDR2 SQIVND (reference sequence). J lost 5 bases, V lost 6 bases, and 9 bases had no gene match. As DNA, the CDR3 is TGTGCCAGTAGCCTACAGGGGTGGGAAACTGAAGCTTTCTTT. Translating it yields CASSLQGWETEAFF.

This clone was seen only a few times. The V and J genes are TRBV7-9 and TRBJ2-7; the match to TRBD1 covers 7 bases. The trim removed 1 base at V and 4 bases at J, leaving 4 bases unmatched. Germline V gene lookup returns CDR1 SEHNR and CDR2 FQNEAQ (reference sequence). There are 14 residues in the CDR3. The chain's CDR3 is CASSLVGQQYEQYF. In nucleotides, the CDR3 is TGTGCCAGCAGCTTAGTGGGACAGCAGTACGAGCAGTACTTC.

About this clone itself: One junction end disagrees with the germline gene, perhaps due to a read error. In DNA form, the CDR3 reads TGTGCCAGCACCCAAGCGGGAGTAAGGGGTACGCAGTATTTT. Its translation is CASTQAGVRGTQYF. The rearrangement links TRBV14 to TRBJ2-3; TRBD2 matches 8 bases. CDR1 and CDR2 (germline): SGHDN, FVKESK. The CDR3 runs to 14 residues. Complete variable domain (other parts from reference TRBV14 and TRBJ2-3): EAGVTQFPSHSVIEKGQTVTLRCDPISGHDNLYWYRRVMGKEIKFLLHFVKESKQDESGMPNNRFLAERTGGTYSTLKVQPAELEDSGVYFCASTQAGVRGTQYFGPGTRLTVL.

The CDR3 is CASSGGTSGLNNEQFF. CDR3 sequence (DNA): TGTGCCAGCAGCGGGGGGACTAGCGGACTAAACAATGAGCAGTTCTTC. The chain is built from TRBV9 and TRBJ2-1; 11 nucleotides match TRBD2. Germline values: CDR1 SGDLS, CDR2 YYNGEE. Trimming cost V 3 bases and J 5 bases; bases outside gene matches: 7. The CDR3 has 16 residues.

The chain combines TRBV4-1 with TRBJ2-5; D call uncertain. The CDR3 length is 13 residues. The germline gives CDR1 MGHRA, CDR2 YSYEKL. The V gene lost 4 bases and the J gene lost 4 bases, with 10 bases spanning the gap. CDR3 bases: TGCGCCAGCAGCCCCCTCGGTCCAGAGACCCAGTACTTC. This codes for CASSPLGPETQYF.

The rearrangement joins TRBV19 to TRBJ1-4; tentative D call: TRBD1 (6 bases). The CDR3 has 13 amino acids. Germline V gene data show CDR1 as LNHDA and CDR2 as SQIVND (reference sequence). Trimming shortened V by 4 bases and J by 4 bases, and 7 bases separated the two germline ends. The DNA of the CDR3 is TGTGCCAGTAGTAAACAGGGTAATGAAAAACTGTTTTTT. This gives the protein CASSKQGNEKLFF.

The rearrangement links TRBV10-3 to TRBJ2-3; 9 positions agree with TRBD1. The length of the CDR3 is 15 residues. Germline CDR1 is ENHRY and CDR2 is SYGVKD. V shed 5 bases, J shed 4 bases, and the junction held 7 bases outside the gene matches. CDR3 protein: CAISSGQGLADTQYF. The CDR3 coding sequence is TGTGCCATCAGTAGTGGACAGGGGCTGGCAGATACGCAGTATTTT.

The genes are TRBV4-2 and TRBJ2-2; 7 nucleotides line up with TRBD2. Trimming removed 4 bases from V and 0 bases from J; junction bases left unmatched: 8. The CDR3 length is 17 residues. Germline V gene lookup returns CDR1 LGHNA and CDR2 YNFKEQ. CDR3 region: CASSREGGGANTGELFF. CDR3 nucleotide sequence: TGTGCCAGCAGCCGGGAGGGCGGGGGAGCGAACACCGGGGAGCTGTTTTTT.

CDR3 protein: CASSESGYEQYF. For the CDR3, the DNA is TGTGCCAGCAGTGAATCGGGGTACGAGCAGTACTTC. The rearrangement joins TRBV2 to TRBJ2-7; possibly TRBD2 for D (5 bases). Trimming cost V 2 bases and J 4 bases, with 6 bases left between them. The length of the CDR3 is 12 residues. Germline values: CDR1 SNHLY, CDR2 FYNNEI. Looking up the rest from reference TRBV2 and TRBJ2-7 gives the full variable domain: EPEVTQTPSHQVTQMGQEVILRCVPISNHLYFYWYRQILGQKVEFLVSFYNNEISEKSEIFDDQFSVERPDGSNFTLKIRSTKLEDSAMYFCASSESGYEQYFGPGTRLTVT.

The V and J genes are TRBV7-2 and TRBJ2-1, with TRBD1 as a possible D gene (5 bases). V was cut by 3 bases and J by 10 bases, with 10 bases left in between. This CDR3 region has 12 residues. Germline V CDR1 and CDR2: SGHTA, FQGNSA. This CDR3 is CASSLMNREQFF. Here the CDR3 DNA reads TGTGCCAGCAGCTTGATGAACAGGGAGCAGTTCTTC. The entire variable domain, with the rest obtained from reference TRBV7-2 and TRBJ2-1, is as follows: GAGVSQSPSNKVTEKGKDVELRCDPISGHTALYWYRQSLGQGLEFLIYFQGNSAPDKSGLPSDRFSAERTGGSVSTLTIQRTQQEDSAVYLCASSLMNREQFFGPGTRLTVL.

The chain carries TRBV2 and TRBJ2-7, with D perhaps TRBD1 (7 bases). Per germline, CDR1 SNHLY and CDR2 FYNNEI. V lost 8 bases and J lost 3, with 14 bases in between. The CDR3 runs 13 residues. CDR3 region: CASAGQTFYEQYF. The CDR3 DNA sequence: TGTGCCAGCGCGGGACAGACTTTCTACGAGCAGTACTTC.

CDR3 nucleotide sequence: TGTGCCAGCAGCCATCGACAAGGGAGTCGCGAGACCCAGTACTTC. This sequence encodes CASSHRQGSRETQYF. The genes are TRBV7-2 and TRBJ2-5, with D possibly matching TRBD2 (5 bases). Germline CDR1 reads SGHTA; CDR2 reads FQGNSA. V shed 5 bases and J shed 5 bases, with 18 bases lying between them. The CDR3 covers 15 residues.

This chain uses TRBV7-9 with TRBJ2-7, with D maybe TRBD1 (5 bases). V lost 4 bases and J 4 bases, leaving 17 bases between the germline ends. In germline, CDR1 is SEHNR, CDR2 FQNEAQ (reference sequence). This CDR3 comprises 15 residues. The CDR3 DNA reads TGTGCCAGCAGCTGGACAAGGTTAGGGGTATACGAGCAGTACTTC. Translation: CASSWTRLGVYEQYF.

The gene calls are TRBV6-5 and TRBJ1-1, with D tentatively TRBD1 (5 bases). The CDR3 extends over 14 amino acids. Trimming removed 1 base from V and 1 base from J, with 7 bases in between. Germline assignment: CDR1 MNHEY and CDR2 SVGAGI. DNA of the CDR3: TGTGCCAGCAGTTACTGGACACCGAACACTGAAGCTTTCTTT. It is translated as CASSYWTPNTEAFF.

J is TRBJ1-6 and V is TRBV10-2; D gene ambiguous. The V end lost 3 bases, the J end lost 6 bases, and 15 bases lay between the germline ends. This CDR3 is 16 amino acids long. Germline assignment: CDR1 WSHSY and CDR2 SAAADI. Written as DNA, the CDR3 is TGCGCCAGCAGTGACCCCAAGTCGGGTCGTAATTCACCCCTCCACTTT. It is translated as CASSDPKSGRNSPLHF.

This clone was seen a handful of times. This rearrangement joins TRBV30 to TRBJ1-2; possible D gene TRBD1, 6 bases. This CDR3 has 14 residues. V lost 0 bases, J lost 7 bases, and 15 bases lay in between. Germline loops: CDR1 GTSNPN, CDR2 SVGIG (reference sequence). As DNA, the CDR3 is TGTGCCTGGAGTGTAGAGCACAGGGCGGGTGGCTACACCTTC. Amino acid sequence: CAWSVEHRAGGYTF.

V usage is TRBV5-4 and J usage is TRBJ2-1; 9 bases match TRBD2. The CDR3 length is 15 residues. The trim removed 4 bases at V and 3 bases at J, leaving 5 bases unmatched. Germline loops: CDR1 SGHNT, CDR2 YYREEE (reference sequence). The CDR3 coding sequence is TGTGCCAGCAGCGGCGGGGGGGCCGGCTACAATGAGCAGTTCTTC. Translated, it gives CASSGGGAGYNEQFF.

The chain uses TRBV9 and TRBJ1-2, with TRBD1 identical over 8 bases. Germline loops: CDR1 SGDLS, CDR2 YYNGEE. CDR3 length: 17 residues. V gave up 4 bases and J gave up 5 bases; unmatched junction bases: 16. DNA of the CDR3: TGTGCCAGCAGCCGTACGTTGGACAGGGAAACGACGTATGGCTACACCTTC. Protein: CASSRTLDRETTYGYTF.

The V call is TRBV10-3, the J call TRBJ1-1; maybe TRBD1 (5 bases). The V gene's germline CDR1 is ENHRY and CDR2 SYGVKD. V was clipped by 4 bases and J by 0 bases, with 12 bases between them. This CDR3 has 15 residues. CDR3 sequence reads: CAISVGAEMNTEAFF. DNA for the CDR3: TGTGCCATCAGTGTTGGGGCGGAGATGAACACTGAAGCTTTCTTT.

This clone occurred once. This rearrangement joins TRBV19 to TRBJ1-5, with TRBD1 identical over 7 bases. Trimming at V came to 5 bases and at J to 0 bases, leaving 4 bases not matched to a gene. Germline CDR1 and CDR2: LNHDA and SQIVND (reference sequence). The CDR3 runs to 15 residues. CDR3 protein: CASSSGTASNQPQHF. The CDR3 DNA reads TGTGCCAGTAGTTCCGGGACAGCTAGCAATCAGCCCCAGCATTTT.

The chain carries TRBV7-2 and TRBJ2-7, with 11 bases identical to TRBD2. Germline values: CDR1 SGHTA, CDR2 FQGNSA. The CDR3 has 15 residues. Trimming cost V 7 bases and J 6 bases; bases outside gene matches: 11. In DNA form, the CDR3 reads TGTGCCAGCACGCTAACCCTAGCGGGGGGCGGCGAGCAGTACTTC. Protein sequence: CASTLTLAGGGEQYF.

The sample holds a few counts of this clone. At one end the junction does not follow the germline gene, possibly because of a read error. The genes are TRBV6-5 and TRBJ2-3; tentative D call: TRBD2 (6 bases). Germline lookup yields CDR1 MNHEY and CDR2 SVGAGI. The CDR3 spans 15 residues. This chain's CDR3 is CASSSPGLATYTQYF. For the CDR3, the DNA is TGTGCCAGCAGTTCACCGGGACTCGCCACATATACGCAGTATTTT.

This clone has more than one count but fewer than ten. The chain recombines TRBV10-2 with TRBJ2-7; D is unclear. The CDR3 runs 14 residues. Germline CDR1 is WSHSY and CDR2 is SAAADI. V gave up 3 bases and J gave up 0 bases, with 9 bases separating them. The CDR3 reads CASSDQVLSYEQYF. DNA of the CDR3: TGCGCCAGCAGTGACCAGGTTCTCTCCTACGAGCAGTACTTC.